This TCR beta chain was sequenced for a study of T cells in Graves' hyperthyroidism and ophthalmopathy (dated by TCRdb to the late 2010s). At the level of the whole study: Peripheral blood was sampled at the time of initial diagnosis, prior to any treatment. Thyroid tissue and blood T-cell repertoires from more than 5 Graves' hyperthyroidism patients were also compared in the study. TCR Vbeta CDR3 sequencing of some 140 peripheral blood samples (fewer than 45 ophthalmopathy, some 75 hyperthyroidism and around 17 progressor patients) is reported in the paper. For training and testing, the approximately 92 patients in the discovery cohort were randomly divided in a 7:3 ratio. To identify TCR V-J signatures that set the groups apart, the researchers used a discovery cohort of 100 patients, made up of roughly 45 with Graves' ophthalmopathy and some 56 with stable Graves' hyperthyroidism. After sampling, hyperthyroidism patients received methimazole starting at 30 mg daily, and ophthalmopathy patients received high-dose intravenous methylprednisolone. Prospective prediction of ophthalmopathy was tested in an independent validation cohort consisting of some 20 hyperthyroidism patients and more than 15 patients who later progressed to ophthalmopathy.

General findings and caveats noted by the study authors: A model built on a 13 V-J signature distinguished ophthalmopathy from stable hyperthyroidism, reaching roughly 88% sensitivity and under 84% specificity in cross-validation and 80%/75% in testing. During validation, the model predicted progression to ophthalmopathy a median of about 6.5 months ahead of onset, with almost 71% sensitivity and 72.22% specificity. Sample size was not statistically predetermined, and investigators were not blinded to group allocation. Most expanded thyroid clonotypes (frequency above 0.001) were also detected in blood, a finding suggesting that blood repertoires may reflect thyroid immune responses.

Reading the germline V gene gives CDR1 SGHRS and CDR2 YFSETQ. Spanning cysteine to phenylalanine, the CDR3 consists of 14 amino acids. The read is trimmed to its CDR3 DNA, 42 bases read in frame from base 1. A distance of 16 bases separates the germline ends of V and J, which lose 4 bases and 6 bases respectively. Ten or more counts support this clonotype. The clone's antigen remains unknown. The record has no base qualities; no much larger clone is one base away. The TCR beta CDR3 regions were amplified from the RNA transcripts. A first-round RT-PCR of the TCR CDR3 used the HTBI primer set with the Qiagen OneStep RT-PCR kit. The libraries were constructed in a second round of multiplex PCR and then size-selected and purified. Paired-end sequencing of the libraries was performed with 100 bp reads on an Illumina HiSeq2000. Per the authors' processing: SOAPnuke was used to process the raw data, removing reads that contained adapters or uncalled bases, had a mean Phred below 15, or lacked an exact match to the constant primer or identifier. COPE v1.2.5 was used to merge the high-quality paired reads, and each unique nucleotide sequence was defined as a clonotype. MiTCR v1.1 was used to align the clonotypes against IMGT TRBV, TRBD and TRBJ reference segments. Analysis was restricted to V-J combinations with a frequency above 0.0001, which covered roughly 99% of repertoires. The TCS score was defined as F50 (clonal expansion) divided by E x V (chaos), with BLOSUM62-based TCRdist calculated between CDR3 peptides within each V-J. Welch's t-statistics and random forest reduced approximately 520 V-J features to roughly 13, which were used in a naive Bayes classifier (R e1071). TCRdb reanalyzed the raw reads on its own, using fastp at Q25 for trimming and MiXCR for clone calling, and kept in-frame beta chains. Every entry covers one CDR3 protein and lists the most common genes and DNA from its rows. The V and J calls here are based on TCRdb, not the publication. The sample contains about 400,000 distinct CDR3 sequences, about 14% of them found a single time. The ten largest account for about 20% of the sample.

Moderately to severely active disease, a Clinical Activity Score of at least 3, a NOSPECS grade of at least 4, and a duration under 3 months were present in ophthalmopathy patients. The study excluded patients with uncontrolled infections, other autoimmune diseases, pregnancy or lactation. Diagnoses were established on the basis of clinical symptoms, serum thyroxine and TRAb, thyroid ultrasound, and orbital computed tomography. Ficoll-Paque density gradient centrifugation was used to isolate PBMCs from around 9.1 ml of fresh peripheral blood. Total RNA was extracted with Trizol reagent, and quality was checked on an Agilent 2100 Bioanalyzer.

The chain joins TRBV5-1 to TRBJ1-2, with TRBD1 perhaps the D gene, on 6 matching bases. The TCR comes from a woman under 40 with Graves' ophthalmopathy. The sample consisted of blood. The CDR3 sequence is CASSPRTVLDGYTF. The DNA is TGCGCCAGCAGCCCAAGGACAGTCCTGGATGGCTACACCTTC.